The text below deals with one TCR beta chain. Looked up from germline, CDR1 is MNHEY and CDR2 is SVGAGI. Trimming cost V 6 bases and J 3 bases, with 15 bases left between them. CDR3 length equals 15 residues. This sample is part of a study of cytomegalovirus exposure and HLA in healthy donors. Primers: 60 Vbeta forward and 13 Jbeta reverse. TCRdb's copy holds only in-frame clones and misses some; the assay was immunoSEQ multiplex PCR. The sample has some 57,000 clones; less than 70% are singletons. This clonotype originated in a human donor in good health. The rearrangement joins TRBV6-5 to TRBJ2-1, with a tentative D call TRBD1 (5 bases). The sequenced sample consisted of PBMCs. CDR3 protein: CASRSSYGHYNEQFF. In DNA, the CDR3 is TGTGCCAGCAGATCTTCCTACGGACACTACAATGAGCAGTTCTTC.